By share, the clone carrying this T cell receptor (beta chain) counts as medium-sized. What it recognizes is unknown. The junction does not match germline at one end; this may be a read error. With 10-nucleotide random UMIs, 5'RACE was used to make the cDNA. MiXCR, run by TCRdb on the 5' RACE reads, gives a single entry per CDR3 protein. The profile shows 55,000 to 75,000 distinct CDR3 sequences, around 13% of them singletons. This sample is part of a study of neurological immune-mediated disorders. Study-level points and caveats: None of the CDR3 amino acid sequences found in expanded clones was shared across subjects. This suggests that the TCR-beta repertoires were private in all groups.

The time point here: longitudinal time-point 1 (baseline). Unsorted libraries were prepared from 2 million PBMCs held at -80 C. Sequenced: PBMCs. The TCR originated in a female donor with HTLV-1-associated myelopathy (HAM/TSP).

In DNA, the CDR3 is TGTGCTACCAGCAGAGATGCCGGTTCCCACGGCGATGAGCAGTTCTTC. Translating gives CATSRDAGSHGDEQFF. The V gene is TRBV15, the J gene TRBJ2-1, with no clear D. The CDR3 length is 16 residues. Per the germline V gene, CDR1 is LNHNV and CDR2 is YYDKDF (reference sequence).